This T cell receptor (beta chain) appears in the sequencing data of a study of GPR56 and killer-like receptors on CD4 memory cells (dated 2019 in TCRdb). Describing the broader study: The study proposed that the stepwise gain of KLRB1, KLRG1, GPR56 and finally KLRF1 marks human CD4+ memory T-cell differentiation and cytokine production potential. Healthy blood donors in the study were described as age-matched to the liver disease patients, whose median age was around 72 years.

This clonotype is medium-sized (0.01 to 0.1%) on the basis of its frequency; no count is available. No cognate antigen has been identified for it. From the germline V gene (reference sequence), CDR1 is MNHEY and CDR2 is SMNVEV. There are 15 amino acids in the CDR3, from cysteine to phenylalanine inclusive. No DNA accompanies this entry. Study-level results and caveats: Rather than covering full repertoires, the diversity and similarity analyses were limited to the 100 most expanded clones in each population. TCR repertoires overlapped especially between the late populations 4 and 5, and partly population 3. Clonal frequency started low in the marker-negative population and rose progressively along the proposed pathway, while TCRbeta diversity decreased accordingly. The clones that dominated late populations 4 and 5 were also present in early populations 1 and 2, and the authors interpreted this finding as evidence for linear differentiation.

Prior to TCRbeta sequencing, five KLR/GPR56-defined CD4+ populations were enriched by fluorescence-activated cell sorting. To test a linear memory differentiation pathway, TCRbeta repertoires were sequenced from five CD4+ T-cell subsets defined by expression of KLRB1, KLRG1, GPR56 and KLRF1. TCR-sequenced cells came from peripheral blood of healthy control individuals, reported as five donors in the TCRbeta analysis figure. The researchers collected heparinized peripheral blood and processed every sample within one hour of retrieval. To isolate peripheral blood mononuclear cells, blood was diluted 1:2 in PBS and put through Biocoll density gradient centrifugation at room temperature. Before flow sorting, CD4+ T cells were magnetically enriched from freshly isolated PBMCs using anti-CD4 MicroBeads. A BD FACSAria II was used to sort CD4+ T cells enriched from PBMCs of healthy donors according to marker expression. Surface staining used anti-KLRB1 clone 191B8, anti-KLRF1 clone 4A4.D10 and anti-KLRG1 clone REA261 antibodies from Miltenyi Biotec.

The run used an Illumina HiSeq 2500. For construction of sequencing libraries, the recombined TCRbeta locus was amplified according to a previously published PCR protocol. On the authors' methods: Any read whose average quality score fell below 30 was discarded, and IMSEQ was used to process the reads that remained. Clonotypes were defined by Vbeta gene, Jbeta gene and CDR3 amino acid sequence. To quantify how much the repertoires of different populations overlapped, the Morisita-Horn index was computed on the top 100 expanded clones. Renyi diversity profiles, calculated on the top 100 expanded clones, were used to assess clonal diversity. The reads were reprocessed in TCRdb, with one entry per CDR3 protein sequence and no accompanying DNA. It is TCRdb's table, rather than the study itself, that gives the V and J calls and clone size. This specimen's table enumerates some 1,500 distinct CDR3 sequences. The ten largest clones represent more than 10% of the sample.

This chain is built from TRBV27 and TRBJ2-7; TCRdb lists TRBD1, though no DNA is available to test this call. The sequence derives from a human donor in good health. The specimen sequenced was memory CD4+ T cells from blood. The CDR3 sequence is CASRHTGATGYEQYF.